A single sample is the source of the 17 T cell receptor beta chains below, sequenced in a study of T-cell memory formation after mild COVID-19. Using its own MiXCR run on the 5' RACE reads, TCRdb lists one record per CDR3 protein. The data contain about 430,000 distinct CDR3 sequences, 20% to 25% of them singletons. Material for sequencing was PBMCs or a T cell subset sorted from them (not recorded which). The receptors here all came from an adult woman who had mild COVID-19 (a few samples of this study predate the infection). Cell type and time point are not known.

This clonotype has only one observation. The chain uses TRBV20-1 and TRBJ2-5; 12 bases are a match to TRBD1. The germline V gene has CDR1 DFQATT and CDR2 SNEGSKA (reference sequence). V gave up 0 bases and J gave up 7 bases; unmatched junction bases: 12. CDR3 length equals 17 residues. The CDR3 reads CSARDKAGQGAGWTQYF. The CDR3 DNA follows: TGCAGTGCTAGAGATAAGGCGGGACAGGGGGCGGGATGGACCCAGTACTTC.

The chain links TRBV25-1 to TRBJ1-5; 9 nucleotides align to TRBD1. Germline CDR1 MGHDK, CDR2 SYGVNS. With 3 bases clipped from V and 1 base from J, the junction kept 13 bases outside the gene matches. The CDR3 spans 19 residues. DNA for the CDR3: TGTGCCAGCAGTGAGACCGGGACAGGGAGTTTCGGGAGCAATCAGCCCCAGCATTTT. Encoded protein: CASSETGTGSFGSNQPQHF. Complete variable domain (other parts from reference TRBV25-1 and TRBJ1-5): EADIYQTPRYLVIGTGKKITLECSQTMGHDKMYWYQQDPGMELHLIHYSYGVNSTEKGDLSSESTVSRIRTEHFPLTLESARPSHTSQYLCASSETGTGSFGSNQPQHFGDGTRLSIL.

The V call is TRBV30, the J call TRBJ2-7, with 9 positions matching TRBD1. Trimming cost V 3 bases and J 6 bases; bases outside gene matches: 12. The CDR3 length is 15 residues. Germline V gives CDR1 GTSNPN, CDR2 SVGIG (reference sequence). The CDR3: CAWSDRDREFSEQYF. In DNA, the CDR3 is TGTGCCTGGAGCGACAGGGACAGGGAATTTAGCGAGCAGTACTTC. The full variable domain, its missing parts supplied by reference TRBV30 and TRBJ2-7, is SQTIHQWPATLVQPVGSPLSLECTVEGTSNPNLYWYRQAAGRGLQLLFYSVGIGQISSEVPQNLSASRPQDRQFILSSKKLLLSDSGFYLCAWSDRDREFSEQYFGPGTRLTVT.

The chain combines TRBV7-3 with TRBJ1-2; tentatively, D is TRBD1 (6 bases). Trimming cost V 4 bases and J 10 bases, with 19 bases left between them. The CDR3 has 14 residues. Germline CDR1 and CDR2: SGHTA and FQGTGA. This CDR3 reads CASSSGTAGQPYTF. The CDR3 region has the DNA TGTGCCAGCAGCTCAGGGACTGCCGGACAGCCCTACACCTTC.

Turning to this clonotype: The junction does not match germline at one end; this may be a read error. The gene calls are TRBV7-2 and TRBJ2-5; 8 bases are shared with TRBD2. Germline V lookup: CDR1 SGHTA, CDR2 FQGNSA. The CDR3 extends over 13 amino acids. The CDR3 protein is CASSLTGVRGAVF. DNA for the CDR3: TGTGCCAGCAGCTTAACGGGGGTGCGGGGGGCCGTCTTC.

The chain recombines TRBV2 with TRBJ2-2; D is perhaps TRBD2 (6 bases). Germline CDR1 SNHLY, CDR2 FYNNEI. V was cut by 7 bases and J by 8 bases, with 26 bases left in between. The CDR3 is 17 residues long. The CDR3 DNA is TGTGCCAGCACTAGGAGGGACGGAGGGATTTCGCCGGGGGAGCTGTTTTTT. Protein: CASTRRDGGISPGELFF.

The rearrangement links TRBV5-4 to TRBJ2-1; no definite D call. The CDR3 extends over 13 amino acids. Germline CDR1 SGHNT, CDR2 YYREEE (reference sequence). V was shortened by 0 bases and J by 6 bases, with 7 bases between the two germline ends. In DNA form, the CDR3 reads TGTGCCAGCAGCTTGGGGGAACGCAATGAGCAGTTCTTC. This translates into CASSLGERNEQFF.

The CDR3, as DNA: TGTGCCCACACCTACAATGAGCAGTTCTTC. It is translated as CAHTYNEQFF. The chain uses TRBV2 and TRBJ2-1, with D uncertain. Between the trimmed V and J ends, which lost 11 bases and 2 bases, there was a span of 4 bases. This CDR3 spans 10 amino acids. CDR1 and CDR2 (germline): SNHLY, FYNNEI.

The chain carries TRBV4-2 and TRBJ1-1; TRBD1 might be the D (6 bases). Germline CDR1 LGHNA, CDR2 YNFKEQ. The ends were cut back, 0 bases at V and 0 bases at J, with 17 bases in the middle. There are 18 residues in the CDR3. The CDR3 coding sequence is TGTGCCAGCAGCCAAGATGCGGGGGGCTGGGAGATGAACACTGAAGCTTTCTTT. Its translation: CASSQDAGGWEMNTEAFF.

This chain uses TRBV12-3 or TRBV12-4 with TRBJ2-7; 9 bases are shared with TRBD1. Germline trimming cut 6 bases from V and 2 bases from J; bases unmatched to any gene: 8. The CDR3 has 15 residues. CDR3 protein: CASSYPGQGPYEQYF. The CDR3 region has the DNA TGTGCCAGCAGCTATCCGGGACAGGGCCCCTACGAGCAGTACTTC.

This clonotype was found many times. The chain links TRBV11-2 to TRBJ1-1; D gene unclear. The V and J ends lost 1 base and 10 bases respectively, with 13 bases between them. This CDR3 contains 13 residues. The germline V gene has CDR1 SGHAT and CDR2 FQNNGV. The CDR3 DNA sequence: TGTGCCAGCAGCTTAGGATACGGGCAGGTAGCTTTCTTT. Its protein is CASSLGYGQVAFF.

The CDR3 coding sequence is TGCAGCGTTGAAGAGGCGGGGGGCGGCTATGGCTACACCTTC. Its protein is CSVEEAGGGYGYTF. The chain carries TRBV29-1 and TRBJ1-2, with D maybe TRBD1 (6 bases). Per the germline V gene, CDR1 is SQVTM and CDR2 is ANQGSEA. The length of the CDR3 is 14 residues. Trimming removed 0 bases from V and 4 bases from J, with 12 bases in between.

The chain uses TRBV5-1 and TRBJ2-7; 11 bases are a match to TRBD1. The junction had 4 bases not matched to a gene; V was cut back by 0 bases and J by 5 bases. Germline CDR1 and CDR2: SGHRS and YFSETQ. The CDR3 is 15 residues long. The CDR3 DNA follows: TGCGCCAGCAGCTTGGCGGGGACAGGGGGACACGAGCAGTACTTC. It specifies CASSLAGTGGHEQYF.

This clonotype was counted between two and nine times. J is TRBJ2-5 and V is TRBV7-9, with 10 bases lining up with TRBD2. The CDR3 spans 16 residues. CDR1 SEHNR and CDR2 FQNEAQ come from the germline V gene (reference sequence). V gave up 1 base and J gave up 1 base; unmatched junction bases: 3. CDR3 in amino acids: CASSLGGLAAQETQYF. In DNA, the CDR3 is TGTGCCAGCAGCTTAGGTGGACTAGCGGCCCAAGAGACCCAGTACTTC.

The CDR3 reads CASSVEGRVFEKLFF. CDR3 nucleotide sequence: TGTGCCAGCAGCGTAGAGGGCAGGGTCTTCGAAAAACTGTTTTTT. The chain uses TRBV9 and TRBJ1-4; D possibly corresponds to TRBD1 (5 bases). Germline V lookup: CDR1 SGDLS, CDR2 YYNGEE. The CDR3 runs 15 residues. V lost 0 bases and J 8 bases, leaving 14 bases between the germline ends.

The chain links TRBV7-8 to TRBJ1-5; D is unclear. Per germline, CDR1 SGHVS and CDR2 FQNEAQ. The CDR3 is made up of 14 amino acids. Trimming stripped 1 base from V and 1 base from J, with 5 bases between. This chain's CDR3 is CASSLGLSNQPQHF. The CDR3 nucleotides read TGTGCCAGCAGCTTAGGGTTAAGCAATCAGCCCCAGCATTTT.

In its sample, this clonotype was seen a few times. This CDR3 is CASSPNPGTFQETQYF. The CDR3 coding sequence is TGTGCCAGCAGCCCTAACCCCGGGACTTTCCAAGAGACCCAGTACTTC. This chain joins TRBV7-2 and TRBJ2-5, with a weak D call TRBD2 (6 bases). This CDR3 is built from 16 residues. V was cut by 5 bases and J by 1 base, with 17 bases left in between. CDR1 is SGHTA, CDR2 FQGNSA, per germline.